This TCR beta chain was captured in a study of identical twins. Study findings and constraints: For cord blood, abundant beta clonotypes had fewer insertions, unlike memory repertoires, which showed none. Invariant MAIT and iNKT cells could partly confound zero-insertion analyses.

Germline V CDR1 and CDR2: SGHAT, FQDESV (reference sequence). V lost 2 bases and J 0 bases, leaving 11 bases between the germline ends. This CDR3 has 17 amino acids. The cDNA had a unique molecular identifier and a template-switch universal primer site. TCRdb re-called the 5' RACE reads with MiXCR, one entry per CDR3 protein. The table lists 1.5 million to 2 million distinct CDR3 sequences, about 31% of them singletons. The sample holds a few counts of this clonotype. Its specificity is unknown. The specimen was cord blood. This TCR was sampled from a newborn girl in good health. The chain combines TRBV11-1 with TRBJ2-6, with D possibly TRBD2 on 6 matching bases. CDR3 DNA sequence: TGTGCCAGCAGCTTACTAGCGCCAAGCTCTGGGGCCAACGTCCTGACTTTC. Amino acids: CASSLLAPSSGANVLTF.